A single sample gave rise to the 11 T cell receptor beta chains below, sequenced in a study of prognosis after radiotherapy for stage I lung cancer (dated by TCRdb to 2020 to 2022). Sequencing relied on an Illumina HiSeq 3000. The TCR beta CDR3 region was amplified from genomic DNA by two rounds of multiplex PCR. The first PCR round used primers specific to each TRBV and TRBJ gene, and the primer sequences were filed in Chinese patent CN105087789A. TCRdb reworked the public reads: Q25 trimming with fastp, MiXCR clone assembly, productive beta chains retained. Identical CDR3 proteins give one entry, which carries the most common genes and DNA. Present in this sample are some 15,000 distinct CDR3 sequences, around 40% of which were seen just once. The ten most abundant clones make up almost 40% of the sample. Source: PBMCs, taken before or after stereotactic body radiation therapy (not recorded which). Every receptor here comes from a donor over 45 with non-small cell lung cancer.

To note about this clonotype: A read error is possible here, since a much larger clone lies one base away. This chain links TRBV30 with TRBJ1-1, with D tentatively TRBD1 (6 bases). The length of the CDR3 is 15 residues. Germline V gene data show CDR1 as GTSNPN and CDR2 as SVGIG (reference sequence). This chain's CDR3 is CAWSFGGSSGTESFF. The CDR3 bases are TGTGCCTGGAGTTTTGGGGGCTCGAGTGGCACTGAATCTTTCTTT. Looking up the rest from reference TRBV30 and TRBJ1-1 gives the full variable domain: SQTIHQWPATLVQPVGSPLSLECTVEGTSNPNLYWYRQAAGRGLQLLFYSVGIGQISSEVPQNLSASRPQDRQFILSSKKLLLSDSGFYLCAWSFGGSSGTESFFGQGTRLTVV.

This clonotype came up many times. The CDR3 coding sequence is TGTGCCAGCAGTAGACAGGGATTGAACACTGAAGCTTTCTTT. Translation gives CASSRQGLNTEAFF. V is TRBV6-1 and J is TRBJ1-1, with 7 bases fitting TRBD1. V was pared by 5 bases and J by 0 bases, with 3 bases of the junction left unmatched. Per germline, CDR1 MNHNS and CDR2 SASEGT. This CDR3 spans 14 amino acids.

CDR3 amino acids: CASPRTGSPSVANVLTF. CDR3 DNA sequence: TGTGCCAGCCCCCGGACAGGTTCCCCGTCCGTGGCCAACGTCCTGACTTTC. The genes are TRBV6-1 and TRBJ2-6, with 7 bases matching TRBD1. V lost 8 bases and J lost 6; bases outside the gene matches: 16. Germline-derived CDR1 and CDR2 are MNHNS and SASEGT. This CDR3 spans 17 amino acids.

On this clonotype itself: Being one base from a much bigger clone, this may be a read error. A read error is likely, as this CDR3 ends without the conserved phenylalanine or tryptophan. The limits of the CDR3 on the DNA are not certain, so only TCRdb's listed CDR3 is given. The chain uses TRBV7-9 and TRBJ2-7; the table's D call TRBD2 went unverified against the DNA. Ends included, the CDR3 has 12 residues. Germline CDR1 is SEHNR and CDR2 is FQNEAQ (reference sequence). CDR3: CASSRAGGPPVY.

Points on this clonotype: One base away lies a much larger clone, so this may be a sequencing read error. The rearrangement uses TRBV10-2 and TRBJ1-1; D is unclear. This CDR3 is built from 13 residues. Trimming removed 6 bases from V and 5 bases from J, with 13 bases in between. Germline CDR1 is WSHSY and CDR2 is SAAADI. The CDR3 sequence: CASRSDFWTEAFF. As DNA, the CDR3 is TGCGCCAGCAGGTCGGACTTCTGGACTGAAGCTTTCTTT.

This clonotype was recorded at least ten times. This rearrangement joins TRBV5-6 to TRBJ2-3, with D possibly matching TRBD1 (5 bases). The germline CDR1 and CDR2 sequences are SGHDT and YYEEEE. Trimming removed 3 bases from V and 8 bases from J, with 13 bases in between. This CDR3 spans 13 amino acids. The CDR3 sequence: CASSWVGQGTQYF. The CDR3 DNA follows: TGTGCCAGCAGCTGGGTCGGTCAGGGTACGCAGTATTTT.

The rearrangement links TRBV5-6 to TRBJ2-5; 10 bases agree with TRBD2. V lost 4 bases and J lost 4; bases outside the gene matches: 1. Germline V lookup: CDR1 SGHDT, CDR2 YYEEEE. The CDR3 has 13 residues. The CDR3 coding sequence is TGTGCCAGCAGCCAGCGGGGGGGAGAGACCCAGTACTTC. This translates into CASSQRGGETQYF.

This clonotype ranks as medium-sized (0.01 to 0.1%). V and J are TRBV28 and TRBJ2-7; 7 bases line up with TRBD1. V gave up 5 bases and J gave up 5 bases; unmatched junction bases: 12. The germline V gene has CDR1 MDHEN and CDR2 SYDVKM. The CDR3 sequence is 15 residues long. CDR3 loop: CASSMNRGSANEQYF. Written as DNA, the CDR3 is TGTGCCAGCAGTATGAACAGGGGATCCGCTAACGAGCAGTACTTC.

As to this clonotype: Germline and junction disagree at one end, which may indicate a read error. The rearrangement links TRBV3-1 to TRBJ2-1; 11 bases are shared with TRBD2. The CDR3 has 21 residues. Germline lookup yields CDR1 LGHDT and CDR2 YNNKEL (reference sequence). Here the CDR3 reads CANSPRFQYVDSGGAFNEQFF. The CDR3 DNA is TGTGCCAACAGCCCTCGTTTCCAATACGTGGATAGCGGGGGGGCCTTCAATGAGCAGTTCTTC.

This sequence joins TRBV5-1 and TRBJ2-7; D unresolved. Germline lookup yields CDR1 SGHRS and CDR2 YFSETQ. The CDR3 is made up of 13 amino acids. Trimming took 4 bases from V and 4 from J, leaving 12 bases between them. The CDR3 spells CASSPRIGYEQYF. For the CDR3, the DNA is TGCGCCAGCAGCCCGAGGATCGGATACGAGCAGTACTTC. Drawing the rest from reference TRBV5-1 and TRBJ2-7, the complete variable domain is KAGVTQTPRYLIKTRGQQVTLSCSPISGHRSVSWYQQTPGQGLQFLFEYFSETQRNKGNFPGRFSGRQFSNSRSEMNVSTLELGDSALYLCASSPRIGYEQYFGPGTRLTVT.

This clonotype was counted many times. This chain joins TRBV7-8 and TRBJ1-4; possible D gene TRBD1, 5 bases. Trimming left V 0 bases short and J 7 bases short, with 12 bases between. This CDR3 has 15 residues. Per the germline V gene, CDR1 is SGHVS and CDR2 is FQNEAQ. As DNA, the CDR3 is TGTGCCAGCAGCTTAGCGCGGGGCTCGGGTGAAAAACTGTTTTTT. Protein: CASSLARGSGEKLFF.